This passage covers 7 T cell receptor beta chains from one sample sequenced in a study of T cell responses to AZD1222 COVID-19 vaccine. Sequencing was performed with immunoSEQ multiplex PCR; in TCRdb, only in-frame clones are kept and a portion is missing. The data show some 130,000 clones, approximately 88% seen once. The source material was peripheral blood, sampled on day 0 of AZD1222 vaccination. Every receptor here comes from an adult in good health.

The chain has TRBV30 and TRBJ1-1, with TRBD1 as a possible D gene (5 bases). This CDR3 region has 11 residues. Germline V lookup: CDR1 GTSNPN, CDR2 SVGIG (reference sequence). The V gene lost 1 base and the J gene lost 7 bases, with 7 bases spanning the gap. The CDR3 DNA reads TGTGCCTGGAGTGCTACAGGTGAAGCTTTCTTT. Its translation: CAWSATGEAFF.

The J gene is TRBJ1-2, the V gene TRBV28, with D tentatively TRBD1 (5 bases). Trimming removed 3 bases at V and 4 bases at J, with 12 bases between. CDR1 and CDR2 (germline): MDHEN, SYDVKM. The CDR3 contains 14 residues. The CDR3 DNA reads as TGTGCCAGCAGTTTTGGGGGGTTAAGCTATGGCTACACCTTC. It is translated as CASSFGGLSYGYTF.

The V call is TRBV15, the J call TRBJ1-5, with 9 bases aligning to TRBD1. V was clipped by 3 bases and J by 2 bases; unmatched bases: 8. The length of the CDR3 is 17 residues. Germline V lookup: CDR1 LNHNV, CDR2 YYDKDF (reference sequence). The CDR3 sequence is CATSRRTGQGGNQPQHF. The CDR3 DNA reads TGTGCCACCAGCAGGAGGACGGGACAGGGTGGCAATCAGCCCCAGCATTTT.

The V gene is TRBV20-1, the J gene TRBJ2-3; 8 positions match TRBD1. The V and J ends lost 3 bases and 0 bases, in that order; junction bases with no gene match: 8. Germline assignment: CDR1 DFQATT and CDR2 SNEGSKA (reference sequence). The CDR3 contains 16 residues. CDR3 in amino acids: CSASSSGTGSTDTQYF. DNA for the CDR3: TGCAGTGCTAGTTCTTCCGGGACAGGAAGCACAGATACGCAGTATTTT.

The chain has TRBV19 and TRBJ2-2, with D perhaps TRBD1 (8 bases). The V end lost 8 bases, the J end lost 6 bases, and 16 bases lay between the germline ends. The CDR3 has 14 amino acids. Germline assignment: CDR1 LNHDA and CDR2 SQIVND (reference sequence). As DNA, the CDR3 is TGTGCCAGTCGTCCACAGGGGGGGGCCGGGGAGCTGTTTTTT. Translation: CASRPQGGAGELFF.

The genes are TRBV5-8 and TRBJ2-7; D may be TRBD1 (5 bases). The CDR3 contains 11 residues. Trimming took 7 bases from V and 3 from J, leaving 8 bases between them. Germline loops: CDR1 SGHTS, CDR2 YDEGEE. The CDR3 here is CASRQHYEQYF. The CDR3, as DNA: TGTGCCAGCCGACAGCACTACGAGCAGTACTTC.

This chain joins TRBV6-5 and TRBJ1-4; D unclear. This CDR3 has 13 residues. V was trimmed by 3 bases and J by 10 bases, leaving 12 bases between them. Germline values: CDR1 MNHEY, CDR2 SVGAGI. CDR3 nucleotides: TGTGCCAGCAGTTATAACAGCCGTGGAAAACTGTTTTTT. It yields the protein CASSYNSRGKLFF.